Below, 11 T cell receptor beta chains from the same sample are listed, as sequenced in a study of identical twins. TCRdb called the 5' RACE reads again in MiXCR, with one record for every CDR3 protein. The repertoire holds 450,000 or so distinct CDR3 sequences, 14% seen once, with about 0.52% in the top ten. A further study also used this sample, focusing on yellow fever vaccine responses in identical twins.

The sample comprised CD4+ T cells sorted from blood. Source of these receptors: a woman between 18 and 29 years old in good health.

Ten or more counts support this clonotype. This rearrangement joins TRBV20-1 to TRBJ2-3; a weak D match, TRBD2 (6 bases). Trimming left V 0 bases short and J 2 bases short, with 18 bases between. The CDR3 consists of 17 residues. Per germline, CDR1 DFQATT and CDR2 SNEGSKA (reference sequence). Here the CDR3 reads CSAREEGRTPLTDTQYF. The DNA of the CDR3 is TGCAGTGCTAGAGAGGAGGGTCGGACCCCACTCACAGATACGCAGTATTTT.

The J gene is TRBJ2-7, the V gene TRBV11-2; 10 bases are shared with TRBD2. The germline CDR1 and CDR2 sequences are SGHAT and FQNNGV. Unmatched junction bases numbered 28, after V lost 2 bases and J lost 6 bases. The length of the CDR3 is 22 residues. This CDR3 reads CASSLNRLPGTSAMSASIEQYF. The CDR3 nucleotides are TGTGCCAGCAGCTTAAATCGTCTTCCCGGGACTAGCGCCATGTCGGCTAGTATCGAGCAGTACTTC.

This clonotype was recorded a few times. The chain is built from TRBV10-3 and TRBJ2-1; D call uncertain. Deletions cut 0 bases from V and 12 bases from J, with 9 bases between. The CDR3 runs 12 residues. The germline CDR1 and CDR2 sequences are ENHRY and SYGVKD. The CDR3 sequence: CAISESVAGQFF. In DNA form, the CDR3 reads TGTGCCATCAGTGAGTCTGTAGCCGGGCAGTTCTTC.

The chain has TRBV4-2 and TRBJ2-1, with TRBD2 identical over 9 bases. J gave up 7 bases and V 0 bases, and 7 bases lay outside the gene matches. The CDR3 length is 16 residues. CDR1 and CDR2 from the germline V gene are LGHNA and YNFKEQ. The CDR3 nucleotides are TGTGCCAGCAGCCAAGATCCCAGCGGGAGGATGAATGAGCAGTTCTTC. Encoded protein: CASSQDPSGRMNEQFF.

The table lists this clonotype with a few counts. CDR3: CASSQTGFNEQFF. The CDR3 nucleotides are TGTGCCAGCAGCCAAACAGGGTTCAATGAGCAGTTCTTC. This chain joins TRBV2 and TRBJ2-1; D possibly corresponds to TRBD1 (6 bases). Germline V gene data show CDR1 as SNHLY and CDR2 as FYNNEI. Trimming left V 6 bases short and J 6 bases short, with 12 bases between. The CDR3 loop spans 13 amino acids.

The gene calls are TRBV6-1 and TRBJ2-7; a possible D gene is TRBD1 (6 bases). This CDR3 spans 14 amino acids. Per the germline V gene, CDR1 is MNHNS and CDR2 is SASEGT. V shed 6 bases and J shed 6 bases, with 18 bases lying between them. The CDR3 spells CASSRIEGVSEQYF. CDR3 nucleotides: TGTGCCAGCAGCCGAATAGAGGGGGTTAGCGAGCAGTACTTC.

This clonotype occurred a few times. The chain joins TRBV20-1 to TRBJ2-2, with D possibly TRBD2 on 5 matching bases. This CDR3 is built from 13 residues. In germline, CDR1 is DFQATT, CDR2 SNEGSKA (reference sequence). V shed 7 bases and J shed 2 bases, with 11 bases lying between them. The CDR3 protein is CSVVRGNTGELFF. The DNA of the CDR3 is TGCAGTGTCGTACGGGGAAACACCGGGGAGCTGTTTTTT.

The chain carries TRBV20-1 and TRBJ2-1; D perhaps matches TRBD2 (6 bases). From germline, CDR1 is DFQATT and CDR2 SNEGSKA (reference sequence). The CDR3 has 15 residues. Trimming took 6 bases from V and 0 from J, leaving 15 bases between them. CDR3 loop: CSAPRGDSSYNEQFF. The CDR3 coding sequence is TGCAGTGCGCCCCGCGGGGATAGCTCCTACAATGAGCAGTTCTTC.

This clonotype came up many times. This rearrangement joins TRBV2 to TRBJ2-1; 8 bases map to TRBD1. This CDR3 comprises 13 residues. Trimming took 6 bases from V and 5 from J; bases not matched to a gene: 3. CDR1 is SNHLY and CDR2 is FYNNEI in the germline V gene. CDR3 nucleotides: TGTGCCAGCAGACAGGGGGGTAACAATGAGCAGTTCTTC. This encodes CASRQGGNNEQFF. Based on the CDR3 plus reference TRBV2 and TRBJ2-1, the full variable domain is EPEVTQTPSHQVTQMGQEVILRCVPISNHLYFYWYRQILGQKVEFLVSFYNNEISEKSEIFDDQFSVERPDGSNFTLKIRSTKLEDSAMYFCASRQGGNNEQFFGPGTRLTVL.

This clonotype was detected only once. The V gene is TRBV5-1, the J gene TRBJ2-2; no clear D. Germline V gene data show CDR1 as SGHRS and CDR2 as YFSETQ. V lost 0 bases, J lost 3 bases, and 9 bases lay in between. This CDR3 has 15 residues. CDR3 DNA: TGCGCCAGCAGCTTGGGACTCACAGACACCGGGGAGCTGTTTTTT. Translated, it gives CASSLGLTDTGELFF.

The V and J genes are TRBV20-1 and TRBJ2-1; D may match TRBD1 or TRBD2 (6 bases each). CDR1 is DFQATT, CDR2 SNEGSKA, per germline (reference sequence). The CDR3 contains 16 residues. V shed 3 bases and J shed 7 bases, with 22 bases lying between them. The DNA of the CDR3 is TGCAGTGCTAGTCAGCCCGCGGGAAAGGGGGGAAATGAGCAGTTCTTC. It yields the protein CSASQPAGKGGNEQFF.